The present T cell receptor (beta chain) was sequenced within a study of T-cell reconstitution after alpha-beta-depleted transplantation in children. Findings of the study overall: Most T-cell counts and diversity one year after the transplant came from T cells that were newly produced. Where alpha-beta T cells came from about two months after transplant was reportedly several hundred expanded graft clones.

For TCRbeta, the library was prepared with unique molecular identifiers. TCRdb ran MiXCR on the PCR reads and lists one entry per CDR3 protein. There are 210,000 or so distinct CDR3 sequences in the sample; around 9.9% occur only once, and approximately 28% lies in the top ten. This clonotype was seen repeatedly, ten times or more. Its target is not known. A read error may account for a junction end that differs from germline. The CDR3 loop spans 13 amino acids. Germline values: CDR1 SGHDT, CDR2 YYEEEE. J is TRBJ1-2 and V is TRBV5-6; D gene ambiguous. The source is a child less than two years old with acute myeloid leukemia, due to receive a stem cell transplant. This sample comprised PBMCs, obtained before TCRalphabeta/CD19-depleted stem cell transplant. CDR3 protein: CASSLEANYGYTF. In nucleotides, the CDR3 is TGCGCCAGCAGCTTGGAAGCTAACTATGGCTACACCTTC.